This TCR beta chain stems from a study of blood T cell repertoires in COVID-19. Study context: The origin of the acute and convalescent COVID-19 samples was the United States, Italy and Spain.

Assay used: immunoSEQ multiplex PCR; TCRdb lists only in-frame clones, some missing. Of some 300,000 clones listed, 85% to 90% are singletons. Germline V gene sequence: CDR1 LGHNA, CDR2 YSLEER. V was pared by 0 bases and J by 0 bases, with 8 bases between. The CDR3 sequence is 15 residues long. The chain carries TRBV4-3 and TRBJ1-1; D ambiguous. The receptor comes from a man in his 70s with acute or convalescent COVID-19. Sequencing was done on a sample of peripheral blood. The CDR3 DNA sequence: TGCGCCAGCAGCCAAGAGGAGGCCTTGAACACTGAAGCTTTCTTT. Translating gives CASSQEEALNTEAFF.